These 20 T cell receptor beta chains were all obtained from the same sample, sequenced in a study of PD-1 blockade in classical Hodgkin lymphoma. Using immunoSEQ multiplex PCR, the repertoire was profiled, and TCRdb retains in-frame clones only, with some absent. The table includes over 20,000 clones, approximately 90% detected once. All patients relapsed after autologous stem cell transplantation, and brentuximab vedotin exposure varied. The source material was peripheral blood mononuclear cells (PBMCs), sampled at baseline. The receptors come from a human donor with classical Hodgkin lymphoma.

The chain couples TRBV16 to TRBJ2-7; TRBD1 aligns across 7 bases. Trimming took 4 bases from V and 2 from J; bases not matched to a gene: 5. The CDR3 is made up of 14 amino acids. Looked up from germline, CDR1 is KGHSY and CDR2 is FQNENV. This chain's CDR3 is CASSPQGFTYEQYF. DNA of the CDR3: TGTGCCAGCAGCCCACAGGGGTTTACCTACGAGCAGTACTTC.

A single count supports this clone. The gene calls are TRBV5-1 and TRBJ2-5, with D possibly called TRBD1 or TRBD2 (5 bases each). The CDR3 length is 13 residues. V was clipped by 5 bases and J by 2 bases, with 10 bases between them. In germline, CDR1 is SGHRS, CDR2 YFSETQ. The CDR3 sequence is CASRVGAQETQYF. CDR3 sequence (DNA): TGCGCCAGCAGAGTCGGGGCTCAAGAGACCCAGTACTTC.

The genes are TRBV2 and TRBJ2-3; possible D gene TRBD2, 6 bases. Germline V gene sequence: CDR1 SNHLY, CDR2 FYNNEI. Trimming removed 7 bases at V and 5 bases at J, with 16 bases between. The length of the CDR3 is 14 residues. This chain's CDR3 is CASTLLRGGDTQYF. CDR3 DNA sequence: TGTGCCAGCACCCTGTTGCGGGGAGGAGATACGCAGTATTTT.

The V call is TRBV21-1, the J call TRBJ1-2. TRBV21-1 is a pseudogene locus. The CDR3 is made up of 12 amino acids. CDR3 sequence (DNA): TGTGCCACCCGACCGTTACCGGGGGGCTACACCTTC. Amino acid sequence: CATRPLPGGYTF.

The chain employs TRBV10-3 and TRBJ2-7, with 10 nucleotides matching TRBD1. CDR1 and CDR2 from the germline V gene are ENHRY and SYGVKD. The CDR3 totals 15 residues. V was clipped by 3 bases and J by 2 bases; unmatched bases: 4. CDR3: CAISERGTGAYEQYF. DNA for the CDR3: TGTGCCATCAGTGAACGCGGGACAGGGGCCTACGAGCAGTACTTC.

The chain couples TRBV7-9 to TRBJ2-5, with 13 bases aligning to TRBD2. Germline-derived CDR1 and CDR2 are SEHNR and FQNEAQ (reference sequence). With V trimmed by 5 bases and J by 5 bases, 11 bases remained unmatched. The CDR3 covers 17 residues. The CDR3 sequence is CASSHGLAGAGVETQYF. Written as DNA, the CDR3 is TGTGCCAGCAGCCACGGACTAGCGGGGGCCGGTGTGGAGACCCAGTACTTC.

This chain uses TRBV7-8 with TRBJ2-3, with D perhaps matching TRBD1 (6 bases). V gave up 4 bases and J gave up 2 bases, with 7 bases separating them. This CDR3 comprises 13 residues. In germline, CDR1 is SGHVS, CDR2 FQNEAQ. The CDR3 DNA reads as TGTGCCAGCAGCTGGACAGTCACAGATACGCAGTATTTT. Protein sequence: CASSWTVTDTQYF.

This CDR3 is CASSRVGTEQYF. Written as DNA, the CDR3 is TGTGCCAGCAGCCGTGTCGGAACCGAGCAGTACTTC. This chain links TRBV27 with TRBJ2-7; D gene uncertain. The CDR3 has 12 residues. The germline V gene has CDR1 MNHEY and CDR2 SMNVEV (reference sequence). V lost 6 bases to trimming and J lost 6 bases, with 12 bases between them.

The gene calls are TRBV21-1 and TRBJ2-7. TRBV21-1 is deemed a pseudogene. The CDR3 is made up of 12 amino acids. CDR3 nucleotides: TGTGCCAGCAGCAAGTTGTGTTCCGAGCAGTACTTC. It is translated as CASSKLCSEQYF.

V and J are TRBV9 and TRBJ2-3; possible D gene TRBD2, 6 bases. V lost 6 bases, J lost 0 bases, and 11 bases lay in between. This CDR3 has 14 residues. Germline-derived CDR1 and CDR2 are SGDLS and YYNGEE. The CDR3 region is CASTGGTSTDTQYF. CDR3 nucleotides: TGTGCCAGCACTGGCGGGACTAGCACAGATACGCAGTATTTT. Using reference TRBV9 and TRBJ2-3 for the parts outside the CDR3, the full variable domain is DSGVTQTPKHLITATGQRVTLRCSPRSGDLSVYWYQQSLDQGLQFLIQYYNGEERAKGNILERFSAQQFPDLHSELNLSSLELGDSALYFCASTGGTSTDTQYFGPGTRLTVL.

The chain links TRBV21-1 to TRBJ2-6; the table calls TRBD2, which could not be checked here. TRBV21-1 is listed as a pseudogene. The CDR3 runs 16 residues. The DNA of the CDR3 is TGTGCCAGCAGCAAAACGGGTTTCTCTGGGGCCAACGTCCTGACTTTC. Translating it yields CASSKTGFSGANVLTF.

The chain joins TRBV2 to TRBJ2-7, with a tentative D call TRBD1 (6 bases). Trimming took 3 bases from V and 2 from J, leaving 11 bases between them. CDR3 length: 14 amino acids. Germline CDR1 and CDR2: SNHLY and FYNNEI. In nucleotides, the CDR3 is TGTGCCAGCAGTGAGAACAGGGCCACCTACGAGCAGTACTTC. It yields the protein CASSENRATYEQYF.

The count of this clone is one. The J gene is TRBJ2-7, the V gene TRBV10-3, with a weak D call TRBD1 (5 bases). V lost 4 bases, J lost 2 bases, and 9 bases lay in between. The CDR3 loop spans 13 amino acids. Germline-derived CDR1 and CDR2 are ENHRY and SYGVKD. The CDR3: CAISVGETYEQYF. For the CDR3, the DNA is TGTGCCATCAGTGTAGGGGAAACCTACGAGCAGTACTTC.

The V call is TRBV12-2, the J call TRBJ1-1. TRBV12-2 is marked as a pseudogene. The CDR3 sequence is 14 residues long. The CDR3 spells CASRLAKNGAEAFF. The CDR3 coding sequence is TGTGCAAGTCGCTTAGCAAAGAATGGGGCTGAAGCTTTCTTT.

This chain uses TRBV4-3 with TRBJ2-2; 10 nucleotides line up with TRBD1. The CDR3 has 15 residues. Germline values: CDR1 LGHNA, CDR2 YSLEER. V was pared by 1 base and J by 4 bases, with 0 bases of the junction left unmatched. CDR3 loop: CASSQGQGATGELFF. CDR3 bases: TGCGCCAGCAGCCAAGGACAGGGGGCCACCGGGGAGCTGTTTTTT.

This clone was seen a few times. The V gene is TRBV7-8, the J gene TRBJ1-5; D unresolved. The V end lost 3 bases, the J end lost 3 bases, and 9 bases lay between the germline ends. The CDR3 covers 14 residues. From germline, CDR1 is SGHVS and CDR2 FQNEAQ. The CDR3 spells CASSLIGNNQPQHF. The DNA for the CDR3 is TGTGCCAGCAGCTTGATCGGGAACAATCAGCCCCAGCATTTT.

This sequence joins TRBV7-9 and TRBJ1-1, with a possible D match to TRBD1 (6 bases). The germline V gene has CDR1 SEHNR and CDR2 FQNEAQ (reference sequence). V was cut by 1 base and J by 0 bases, with 12 bases left in between. This CDR3 has 16 amino acids. The CDR3 is CASSLGAGVMNTEAFF. Here the CDR3 DNA reads TGTGCCAGCAGCTTAGGGGCAGGGGTAATGAACACTGAAGCTTTCTTT.

The CDR3 here is CASSLAGGASYEQYF. The DNA for the CDR3 is TGCGCCAGCAGCTTGGCCGGCGGGGCTTCCTACGAGCAGTACTTC. The chain combines TRBV5-1 with TRBJ2-7; tentative D call: TRBD2 (6 bases). Trimming cost V 0 bases and J 1 base, with 11 bases left between them. The CDR3 is 15 residues long. CDR1 is SGHRS, CDR2 YFSETQ, per germline.

This clone has only one observation. The rearrangement uses TRBV5-6 and TRBJ2-1; D is undetermined. Germline lookup yields CDR1 SGHDT and CDR2 YYEEEE. The CDR3 length is 12 residues. V shed 4 bases and J shed 9 bases, with 11 bases lying between them. This CDR3 reads CASSPWLGEQFF. In DNA form, the CDR3 reads TGTGCCAGCAGCCCGTGGCTTGGTGAGCAGTTCTTC.

As regards this clone: At the DNA level, this CDR3 is encoded by other sequences in the same sample as well. The rearrangement joins TRBV7-9 to TRBJ1-4; weak D call: TRBD1 (6 bases). Germline lookup yields CDR1 SEHNR and CDR2 FQNEAQ (reference sequence). The CDR3 runs to 15 residues. V was trimmed by 1 base and J by 5 bases, leaving 11 bases between them. The CDR3 coding sequence is TGTGCCAGCAGCTTAGATCAGGGGAGGAATGAAAAACTGTTTTTT. This gives the protein CASSLDQGRNEKLFF.